These T cell receptor beta chains were read from a single sample in a study of blood T cell repertoires in COVID-19. Clones were read by immunoSEQ multiplex PCR, and TCRdb kept only the in-frame ones, dropping some. The profile shows approximately 250,000 clones, around 80% of them singletons. The specimen sequenced was peripheral blood. These receptors were taken from a human donor in a cohort sampled during active COVID-19. CDR3s leave out the opening cysteine and the closing phenylalanine or tryptophan. Some rows have no size entry. The others give once, few or many, or a class for an expanded clone.

CDR3aa	abundance	j_gene	len	v_gene
ASRGTNEQF	-	TRBJ2-1	9	TRBV19
ASSRQRSSYEQY	-	TRBJ2-7	12	TRBV19
ASSPEYSGNTIY	-	TRBJ1-3	12	TRBV11-2
ASSFHYRYEQY	once	TRBJ2-7	11	TRBV27
SVQKTMRSSGNTIY	-	TRBJ1-3	14	TRBV29-1
ASSAGFLSNQPQH	-	TRBJ1-5	13	TRBV18
ASSQESRGADTQY	-	TRBJ2-3	13	TRBV3-1/TRBV3-2
ASSVEIRGRNEQF	-	TRBJ2-1	13	TRBV9
ASSLNRQPQH	-	TRBJ1-5	10	TRBV5-5
ASSLGLTISGNTIY	-	TRBJ1-3	14	TRBV3-1/TRBV3-2
ASTRLAEHYNEQF	-	TRBJ2-1	13	TRBV6-5
ASSQESSGSGEQY	-	TRBJ2-7	13	TRBV4-2
ASSLGGRGTGTEAF	-	TRBJ1-1	14	TRBV11-2
ASSLTNGELF	-	TRBJ2-2	10	TRBV7-3
ASSPAGGGTFETQY	-	TRBJ2-5	14	TRBV5-1